This TCR beta chain was sequenced for a study of blood T cell repertoires in COVID-19. Study details: Nucleic acid was either cDNA or gDNA, and it came from T cells, B-cell-depleted T cells, or PBMCs.

The count of this clone is one. In the original processing: Estimated nucleated cell counts came from reference gene primer amplification. Assay used: immunoSEQ multiplex PCR; TCRdb lists only in-frame clones, some missing. Clone size and the V and J calls come from that table; the DNA yielded D and trimming. The data hold about 73,000 clones, with under 90% observed a single time. Germline CDR1 MDHEN, CDR2 SYDVKM. This CDR3 has 14 residues. V was cut by 2 bases and J by 4 bases, with 11 bases left in between. The sequenced sample was peripheral blood. This receptor was obtained from an older woman with acute or convalescent COVID-19. The chain carries TRBV28 and TRBJ1-2; possible D gene TRBD1, 6 bases. The CDR3 DNA sequence: TGTGCCAGCAGTTTAGACAGGACCCTCTATGGCTACACCTTC. This sequence encodes CASSLDRTLYGYTF.